This T cell receptor (beta chain) was obtained from a study of cytomegalovirus exposure and HLA in healthy donors. Study-wide points: Relative to equally common others, HLA-associated TCR beta chains showed greater clonal expansion in a later analysis. Available immune exposure information was restricted to CMV serostatus only.

In the PCR, 60 Vbeta and 13 Jbeta primers were used. Only in-frame clones appear in the TCRdb table, and some are missing; sequencing was by immunoSEQ multiplex PCR. In the table there are 95,000 to 110,000 clones, around 80% of which are singletons. To note about this clone: The target antigen is unknown.

Germline trimming cut 6 bases from V and 2 bases from J; bases unmatched to any gene: 6. The V gene's germline CDR1 is MNHEY and CDR2 SVGAGI. The CDR3 covers 15 residues. Source material: PBMCs. The TCR originated in a man in his thirties or forties in good health and CMV-seropositive. The chain employs TRBV6-5 and TRBJ2-2; 7 bases agree with TRBD1. The CDR3 region has the DNA TGTGCCAGCAGCCTAACAGGGGTAAACACCGGGGAGCTGTTTTTT. This encodes CASSLTGVNTGELFF.